A single T cell receptor beta chain is shown here with its context. The antigen is unknown. This sample is drawn from a study of human T cells and chemical hapten exposure. Study overall: Each patch test put 0.01% DPC on the upper back, and results were read at 6 days. Study-wide findings and caveats: Higher patch test scores went with higher counts of PT1 expanded TCRs.

Sample time point: patch test 1, 2 weeks after DPC sensitization. Indicated treatment: therapeutic diphenylcyclopropenone sensitization with weekly scalp DPC. MiXCR, run by TCRdb on the RACE reads, gives a single entry per CDR3 protein. The table records roughly 70,000 distinct CDR3 sequences, around 9.5% of them present only once. Germline-derived CDR1 and CDR2 are MNHEY and SVGEGT. CDR3 length equals 13 residues. Trimming shortened V by 5 bases and J by 0 bases, and 2 bases separated the two germline ends. The sequence was obtained from a woman between 35 and 50 years old with alopecia areata. Some clones in this sample may be carry-over from other donors' samples. This chain links TRBV6-2 or TRBV6-3 with TRBJ2-6; the D is unclear. This material consisted of whole blood, taken in connection with sensitization to the hapten diphenylcyclopropenone (DPC). The CDR3 region is CASSRSGANVLTF. CDR3 nucleotides: TGTGCCAGCAGTCGCTCTGGGGCCAACGTCCTGACTTTC.